This entry lists 32 T cell receptor beta chains sequenced from one sample in a study of patients and donors after allogeneic stem cell transplantation. TCRdb reanalysed the RT-PCR reads using MiXCR and keeps one entry per CDR3 protein. The data hold hundreds of thousands of distinct CDR3 sequences, with 16% observed a single time. The specimen was blood, either unsorted or a sorted T cell fraction (not recorded which). Receptors originate from a human donor who was either an allogeneic HSCT recipient or a stem cell or donor lymphocyte infusion donor (not recorded which). It is not recorded whose cells these are; they may come from a transplant donor.

In this sample, this clonotype turned up a few times. The chain employs TRBV15 and TRBJ2-2; D is possibly TRBD1 or TRBD2 (6 bases each). Germline V lookup: CDR1 LNHNV, CDR2 YYDKDF (reference sequence). This CDR3 spans 18 amino acids. V lost 1 base to trimming and J lost 5 bases, with 20 bases between them. CDR3 sequence (DNA): TGTGCCACCAGCAGAGTCTACGGGATGCAGGGGAGGACCGGGGAGCTGTTTTTT. Amino acid sequence: CATSRVYGMQGRTGELFF. The complete variable domain, with remaining parts taken from reference TRBV15 and TRBJ2-2, reads DAMVIQNPRYQVTQFGKPVTLSCSQTLNHNVMYWYQQKSSQAPKLLFHYYDKDFNNEADTPDNFQSRRPNTSFCFLDIRSPGLGDTAMYLCATSRVYGMQGRTGELFFGEGSRLTVL.

The rearrangement joins TRBV12-3 or TRBV12-4 to TRBJ2-3, with D possibly being TRBD2 (5 bases). The CDR3 is 14 residues long. V lost 8 bases and J lost 0, with 12 bases in between. The CDR3 DNA is TGTGCCAGCCGCCGGAGCGGTAGCACAGATACGCAGTATTTT. It yields the protein CASRRSGSTDTQYF.

This rearrangement joins TRBV10-3 to TRBJ2-7; TRBD1 aligns across 11 bases. The ends lost 7 bases at V and 7 bases at J; junction bases unmatched: 6. The CDR3 covers 13 residues. Germline-derived CDR1 and CDR2 are ENHRY and SYGVKD. The CDR3 region has the DNA TGTGCCATCAAAGGGACAGGGGGTATGGAGCAGTACTTC. Translation gives CAIKGTGGMEQYF.

The rearrangement links TRBV6-1 to TRBJ2-1; TRBD2 matches at 9 bases. V was clipped by 6 bases and J by 7 bases; unmatched bases: 13. CDR1 and CDR2 (germline): MNHNS, SASEGT. The CDR3 loop spans 16 amino acids. CDR3 sequence reads: CASRRTSEKPGNEQFF. The CDR3 DNA follows: TGTGCCAGCAGGAGGACTAGCGAAAAACCGGGAAATGAGCAGTTCTTC.

This clonotype was observed many times. The gene calls are TRBV6-1 and TRBJ1-2, with a tentative D call TRBD1 (5 bases). V was shortened by 6 bases and J by 8 bases, with 16 bases between the two germline ends. Looked up from germline, CDR1 is MNHNS and CDR2 is SASEGT. This CDR3 has 13 amino acids. CDR3 residues: CASRPGPWEGYTF. In nucleotides, the CDR3 is TGTGCCAGCAGACCGGGACCCTGGGAGGGCTACACCTTC.

The chain recombines TRBV24-1 with TRBJ2-2; the D is unclear. Trimming shortened V by 4 bases and J by 5 bases, and 7 bases separated the two germline ends. Germline assignment: CDR1 KGHDR and CDR2 SFDVKD. This CDR3 has 13 amino acids. This CDR3 is CATSEPGTGELFF. CDR3 coding DNA: TGTGCCACCAGTGAACCCGGGACCGGGGAGCTGTTTTTT.

This clonotype came up a few times. The genes are TRBV6-1 and TRBJ1-1; D is perhaps TRBD1 (6 bases). Germline lookup yields CDR1 MNHNS and CDR2 SASEGT. CDR3 length: 13 residues. Deletions cut 3 bases from V and 7 bases from J, with 12 bases between. The DNA of the CDR3 is TGTGCCAGCAGTGATCAGGGGCGGGGTGAAGCTTTCTTT. Encoded protein: CASSDQGRGEAFF.

This clonotype occurred a few times. J is TRBJ1-2 and V is TRBV20-1; weak D call: TRBD1 (5 bases). CDR1 and CDR2 (germline): DFQATT, SNEGSKA (reference sequence). Trimming left V 5 bases short and J 6 bases short, with 16 bases between. The CDR3 runs 13 residues. The CDR3: CSALLRGVDGYTF. The DNA of the CDR3 is TGCAGTGCTCTCCTGAGGGGAGTGGATGGCTACACCTTC.

This clonotype was picked up a small number of times. The V gene is TRBV5-1, the J gene TRBJ1-1; no reliable D call. CDR1 is SGHRS and CDR2 is YFSETQ in the germline V gene. V was trimmed by 1 base and J by 7 bases, leaving 8 bases between them. The CDR3 runs 12 residues. CDR3 bases: TGCGCCAGCAGCTTGCCTGGGGATGAAGCTTTCTTT. It translates to CASSLPGDEAFF.

CDR3 sequence reads: CASSLLPGQGSTGELFF. The CDR3 DNA reads as TGTGCCAGCAGTTTACTCCCGGGACAGGGGTCAACCGGGGAGCTGTTTTTT. J is TRBJ2-2 and V is TRBV7-6, with TRBD1 identical over 10 bases. The CDR3 consists of 17 residues. J lost 5 bases, V lost 6 bases, and 12 bases had no gene match. Germline lookup yields CDR1 SGHVS and CDR2 FNYEAQ.

There are a few counts of this clonotype. The chain joins TRBV20-1 to TRBJ2-7; a weak D match, TRBD2 (6 bases). V was cut by 5 bases and J by 8 bases, with 13 bases left in between. Germline V CDR1 and CDR2: DFQATT, SNEGSKA (reference sequence). The CDR3 loop spans 11 amino acids. The CDR3 sequence is CSAQVGGKQYF. The DNA of the CDR3 is TGCAGTGCTCAGGTGGGAGGCAAGCAGTACTTC.

Ten or more counts support this clonotype. This chain joins TRBV20-1 and TRBJ2-7, with no clear D. V was cut by 3 bases and J by 3 bases, with 15 bases left in between. This CDR3 region has 14 residues. The germline V gene has CDR1 DFQATT and CDR2 SNEGSKA (reference sequence). CDR3 nucleotides: TGCAGTGCTAGCAAACAGATTCTACTCTACGAGCAGTACTTC. Residues: CSASKQILLYEQYF.

There are a few counts of this clonotype. The chain links TRBV5-1 to TRBJ2-7; 8 bases are a match to TRBD1. Trimming cost V 2 bases and J 2 bases; bases outside gene matches: 9. The CDR3 runs 16 residues. Germline lookup yields CDR1 SGHRS and CDR2 YFSETQ. CDR3 bases: TGCGCCAGCAGCTTCGACGGACAGGGTGATCCCTACGAGCAGTACTTC. Amino acids: CASSFDGQGDPYEQYF.

The gene calls are TRBV5-4 and TRBJ1-1; the D gene is possibly TRBD1 (6 bases). The CDR3 has 14 residues. Per germline, CDR1 SGHNT and CDR2 YYREEE (reference sequence). V gave up 3 bases and J gave up 5 bases, with 14 bases separating them. The CDR3 DNA reads TGTGCCAGCAGCTGGGGGGGCTTTCGTACTGAAGCTTTCTTT. Protein product: CASSWGGFRTEAFF.

The chain links TRBV7-2 to TRBJ2-2; D may match TRBD1 or TRBD2 (6 bases each). Between the trimmed V and J ends, which lost 2 bases and 4 bases, there was a span of 11 bases. The CDR3 loop spans 15 amino acids. From germline, CDR1 is SGHTA and CDR2 FQGNSA. The CDR3 nucleotides read TGTGCCAGCAGCTTACGGGGGCGCATCACCGGGGAGCTGTTTTTT. Protein: CASSLRGRITGELFF.

The chain combines TRBV19 with TRBJ2-1; 10 nucleotides align to TRBD1. The junction had 1 base not matched to a gene; V was cut back by 0 bases and J by 2 bases. The CDR3 length is 16 residues. Per the germline V gene, CDR1 is LNHDA and CDR2 is SQIVND (reference sequence). The CDR3: CASSIEGTGAYNEQFF. CDR3 nucleotides: TGTGCCAGTAGTATAGAAGGGACAGGGGCCTACAATGAGCAGTTCTTC.

Only a few counts were recorded for this clonotype. The J gene is TRBJ1-5, the V gene TRBV20-1; D is unresolved. This CDR3 comprises 16 residues. Trimming took 0 bases from V and 1 from J, leaving 13 bases between them. Per the germline V gene, CDR1 is DFQATT and CDR2 is SNEGSKA (reference sequence). As DNA, the CDR3 is TGCAGTGCTAGAGATCCCCGAGGCAGCAGCAATCAGCCCCAGCATTTT. Protein product: CSARDPRGSSNQPQHF.

V and J are TRBV20-1 and TRBJ2-7; the match to TRBD1 covers 8 bases. CDR1 is DFQATT, CDR2 SNEGSKA, per germline (reference sequence). This CDR3 comprises 14 residues. Trimming took 3 bases from V and 4 from J; bases not matched to a gene: 8. The CDR3, as DNA: TGCAGTGCTAGGGCCGGGACAGGTCTTTACGAGCAGTACTTC. Translating it yields CSARAGTGLYEQYF.

V and J are TRBV20-1 and TRBJ2-3; 14 bases are shared with TRBD2. This CDR3 region has 16 residues. V shed 7 bases and J 4 bases; nucleotides not matched to a gene: 10. Germline-derived CDR1 and CDR2 are DFQATT and SNEGSKA (reference sequence). As DNA, the CDR3 is TGCAGTGTCCTAACGGGACTAGCGGGAGTTGCAGATACGCAGTATTTT. Its protein is CSVLTGLAGVADTQYF.

This clonotype was found a few times. V is TRBV12-3 or TRBV12-4 and J is TRBJ1-2; D is ambiguous. Deletions cut 2 bases from V and 5 bases from J, with 9 bases between. This CDR3 has 13 amino acids. CDR3 nucleotides: TGTGCCAGCAGTTTAATTTCAAGATATGGCTACACCTTC. The encoded protein is CASSLISRYGYTF.

This clonotype was observed many times. The CDR3 region is CASSPRYNEQFF. The CDR3 DNA sequence: TGTGCCAGCAGCCCGCGTTACAATGAGCAGTTCTTC. J is TRBJ2-1 and V is TRBV7-2; D is uncertain. This CDR3 is built from 12 residues. Germline loops: CDR1 SGHTA, CDR2 FQGNSA. V was clipped by 5 bases and J by 4 bases, with 6 bases between them.

The chain uses TRBV18 and TRBJ1-6; 11 bases are a match to TRBD1. The CDR3 is 16 amino acids. The V and J ends lost 2 bases and 10 bases, in that order; junction bases with no gene match: 7. Germline V gene lookup returns CDR1 KGHSH and CDR2 LQKENI. CDR3 nucleotides: TGTGCCAGCTCACCAAATACCGGGACAGGGGGGTCACCCCTCCACTTT. This encodes CASSPNTGTGGSPLHF.

V usage is TRBV18 and J usage is TRBJ1-3; D may be TRBD1 (6 bases). Germline V gives CDR1 KGHSH, CDR2 LQKENI. V was pared by 3 bases and J by 0 bases, with 24 bases between. The CDR3 extends over 20 amino acids. The CDR3 DNA follows: TGTGCCAGCTCACCTCTAGCGGGAACAGGGCCCACCAGCTCTGGAAACACCATATATTTT. This translates into CASSPLAGTGPTSSGNTIYF.

The chain carries TRBV7-2 and TRBJ2-3, with D uncertain. The CDR3 contains 10 residues. The germline CDR1 and CDR2 sequences are SGHTA and FQGNSA. V was cut by 4 bases and J by 12 bases, with 8 bases left in between. CDR3 nucleotides: TGTGCCAGCAGCTCCGCAACCCAGTATTTT. It specifies CASSSATQYF.

This clonotype was seen many times. This rearrangement joins TRBV12-3 or TRBV12-4 to TRBJ2-5, with D tentatively TRBD2 (5 bases). V was clipped by 2 bases and J by 2 bases, with 12 bases between them. This CDR3 is 15 amino acids long. In DNA, the CDR3 is TGTGCCAGCAGTTTAACGGGGAACCTTCAAGAGACCCAGTACTTC. Translated: CASSLTGNLQETQYF.

The chain recombines TRBV4-3 with TRBJ2-7; either TRBD1 or TRBD2 may supply D (5 bases each). Trimming removed 0 bases from V and 3 bases from J, with 9 bases in between. This CDR3 comprises 14 residues. The germline CDR1 and CDR2 sequences are LGHNA and YSLEER. CDR3 protein: CASSQDLGDYEQYF. In DNA form, the CDR3 reads TGCGCCAGCAGCCAAGATCTGGGGGACTACGAGCAGTACTTC.

The chain is built from TRBV2 and TRBJ2-1; D not resolved. This CDR3 is 10 amino acids long. Germline-derived CDR1 and CDR2 are SNHLY and FYNNEI. The V end lost 6 bases, the J end lost 13 bases, and 10 bases lay between the germline ends. The CDR3: CASRLNSQFF. The CDR3 DNA reads as TGTGCCAGCAGGCTGAACTCCCAGTTCTTC.

This clonotype was detected many times. The chain joins TRBV12-3 or TRBV12-4 to TRBJ2-2; tentatively, D is TRBD1 or TRBD2 (5 bases each). CDR3 length equals 13 residues. V was clipped by 5 bases and J by 8 bases, with 12 bases between them. DNA for the CDR3: TGTGCCAGCAGTAGGGACCTCCCGGGGGAGCTGTTTTTT. The encoded protein is CASSRDLPGELFF.

Only a few counts were recorded for this clonotype. The chain recombines TRBV5-1 with TRBJ2-7; D call uncertain. This CDR3 spans 16 amino acids. The germline V gene has CDR1 SGHRS and CDR2 YFSETQ. Trimming took off 0 bases at V and 4 bases at J, with 17 bases between the two ends. CDR3 region: CASSLVGYLSKYEQYF. In nucleotides, the CDR3 is TGCGCCAGCAGCTTGGTCGGTTATTTAAGTAAATACGAGCAGTACTTC. The full variable domain, completed using reference TRBV5-1 and TRBJ2-7, is KAGVTQTPRYLIKTRGQQVTLSCSPISGHRSVSWYQQTPGQGLQFLFEYFSETQRNKGNFPGRFSGRQFSNSRSEMNVSTLELGDSALYLCASSLVGYLSKYEQYFGPGTRLTVT.

The gene calls are TRBV5-1 and TRBJ2-5, with 7 positions matching TRBD2. Germline V gene data show CDR1 as SGHRS and CDR2 as YFSETQ. There are 16 residues in the CDR3. J gave up 0 bases and V 4 bases, and 9 bases lay outside the gene matches. The CDR3 region is CASSEGVGGYQETQYF. The CDR3 bases are TGCGCCAGCAGCGAAGGCGTCGGGGGGTACCAAGAGACCCAGTACTTC.

The J gene is TRBJ1-2, the V gene TRBV11-2; 8 positions match TRBD1. Germline V gives CDR1 SGHAT, CDR2 FQNNGV. Trimming at V came to 3 bases and at J to 8 bases, leaving 5 bases not matched to a gene. This CDR3 comprises 13 residues. The DNA of the CDR3 is TGTGCCAGCAGCTTCAGGGGGCGAAGCGGCTACACCTTC. It encodes CASSFRGRSGYTF.

The J gene is TRBJ1-3, the V gene TRBV12-3 or TRBV12-4, with a tentative D call TRBD1 (6 bases). The CDR3 extends over 15 amino acids. Trimming removed 6 bases from V and 1 base from J, with 13 bases in between. CDR3 sequence reads: CASRTGTLSGNTIYF. DNA of the CDR3: TGTGCCAGCAGGACCGGGACATTATCTGGAAACACCATATATTTT.